Each of the 26 T cell receptor beta chains below was sequenced from the same sample in a study of T cell responses to AZD1222 COVID-19 vaccine. Profiling relied on immunoSEQ multiplex PCR, and the TCRdb table lists in-frame clones only, not all of them. The data hold approximately 89,000 clones, with 90% to 95% observed a single time. Source: peripheral blood, taken 28 days after the second AZD1222 dose. Receptors originate from an adult who received the AZD1222 COVID-19 vaccine.

The chain carries TRBV25-1 and TRBJ2-5; possibly TRBD1 or TRBD2 for D (5 bases each). V was clipped by 1 base and J by 0 bases, with 15 bases between them. CDR1 is MGHDK and CDR2 is SYGVNS in the germline V gene. This CDR3 region has 17 residues. CDR3 nucleotides: TGTGCCAGCAGTGAATCATGGGACGGTGCGTACCAAGAGACCCAGTACTTC. Its translation: CASSESWDGAYQETQYF.

V is TRBV11-1 and J is TRBJ2-1, with TRBD2 identical over 9 bases. The V gene end was trimmed by 4 bases and the J gene end by 1 base; junction bases not matched to a gene: 5. The CDR3 is 16 amino acids. Germline CDR1 and CDR2: SGHAT and FQDESV (reference sequence). The CDR3 coding sequence is TGTGCCAGCAGCTCAGGCCTAGCGGGGTCCTACAATGAGCAGTTCTTC. Protein sequence: CASSSGLAGSYNEQFF.

CDR3 amino acids: CAWRAGGNEQFF. In DNA form, the CDR3 reads TGTGCCTGGAGGGCCGGGGGGAATGAGCAGTTCTTC. The chain is built from TRBV30 and TRBJ2-1, with 7 bases lining up with TRBD2. J was trimmed by 7 bases and V by 3 bases; bases with no gene match: 3. CDR3 length: 12 residues. Looked up from germline, CDR1 is GTSNPN and CDR2 is SVGIG (reference sequence).

This clone was seen only a few times. The V and J genes are TRBV5-1 and TRBJ1-5, with no clear D. V lost 1 base and J lost 5, with 7 bases in between. Germline V gives CDR1 SGHRS, CDR2 YFSETQ. The CDR3 has 13 residues. CDR3 sequence reads: CASSLYTDQPQHF. The CDR3 DNA is TGCGCCAGCAGCTTGTATACGGATCAGCCCCAGCATTTT.

The genes are TRBV5-4 and TRBJ1-5; the D is unclear. Germline lookup yields CDR1 SGHNT and CDR2 YYREEE (reference sequence). CDR3 length: 15 amino acids. Trimming pared 0 bases from V and 0 bases from J, leaving 7 bases between. The CDR3 sequence is CASSLGQNSNQPQHF. Written as DNA, the CDR3 is TGTGCCAGCAGCTTGGGGCAGAATAGCAATCAGCCCCAGCATTTT. The variable domain in full, with the rest retrieved from reference TRBV5-4 and TRBJ1-5, is ETGVTQSPTHLIKTRGQQVTLRCSSQSGHNTVSWYQQALGQGPQFIFQYYREEENGRGNFPPRFSGLQFPNYSSELNVNALELDDSALYLCASSLGQNSNQPQHFGDGTRLSIL.

The rearrangement uses TRBV27 and TRBJ1-2; perhaps TRBD1 as D (6 bases). This CDR3 has 12 amino acids. Trimming removed 5 bases from V and 6 bases from J, with 10 bases in between. The V gene's germline CDR1 is MNHEY and CDR2 SMNVEV (reference sequence). The CDR3 protein is CASSTTGNGYTF. DNA of the CDR3: TGTGCCAGCAGTACAACAGGGAATGGCTACACCTTC.

This clone has more than one count but fewer than ten. The chain has TRBV29-1 and TRBJ2-7, with 10 bases identical to TRBD1. CDR1 and CDR2 from the germline V gene are SQVTM and ANQGSEA. This CDR3 spans 13 amino acids. J was trimmed by 4 bases and V by 7 bases; bases with no gene match: 7. The CDR3 loop is CSDPGQGTYEQYF. CDR3 coding DNA: TGCAGCGATCCGGGACAGGGGACTTACGAGCAGTACTTC.

The V and J genes are TRBV9 and TRBJ1-1, with D possibly being TRBD1 (5 bases). Per germline, CDR1 SGDLS and CDR2 YYNGEE. This CDR3 has 13 amino acids. V was clipped by 4 bases and J by 1 base, with 8 bases between them. CDR3 DNA sequence: TGTGCCAGCAGCACCACAGGGAACACTGAAGCTTTCTTT. Its protein product is CASSTTGNTEAFF. The full variable domain, its missing parts supplied by reference TRBV9 and TRBJ1-1, is DSGVTQTPKHLITATGQRVTLRCSPRSGDLSVYWYQQSLDQGLQFLIQYYNGEERAKGNILERFSAQQFPDLHSELNLSSLELGDSALYFCASSTTGNTEAFFGQGTRLTVV.

J is TRBJ2-3 and V is TRBV7-2; TRBD1 agrees at 9 bases. This CDR3 comprises 14 residues. Germline CDR1 reads SGHTA; CDR2 reads FQGNSA. The ends lost 5 bases at V and 1 base at J; junction bases unmatched: 1. CDR3 DNA: TGTGCCAGCAGCCGGACAGGGGGCACAGATACGCAGTATTTT. Its translation is CASSRTGGTDTQYF.

V and J are TRBV9 and TRBJ1-3, with D unclear. This CDR3 has 15 amino acids. Germline CDR1 reads SGDLS; CDR2 reads YYNGEE. Trimming pared 4 bases from V and 0 bases from J, leaving 11 bases between. The CDR3 sequence is CASSLDRPSGNTIYF. CDR3 sequence (DNA): TGTGCCAGCAGCCTAGACCGGCCCTCTGGAAACACCATATATTTT.

The count of this clone is one. V gene TRBV5-5 combines with J gene TRBJ1-3; D not certain. Germline-derived CDR1 and CDR2 are SGHKS and YYEKEE (reference sequence). This CDR3 is 15 amino acids long. V shed 0 bases and J shed 4 bases, with 11 bases lying between them. CDR3 loop: CASSLESLEGNTIYF. The CDR3 DNA follows: TGTGCCAGCAGCTTGGAGTCCCTTGAGGGAAACACCATATATTTT. The full variable domain, completed using reference TRBV5-5 and TRBJ1-3, is DAGVTQSPTHLIKTRGQQVTLRCSPISGHKSVSWYQQVLGQGPQFIFQYYEKEERGRGNFPDRFSARQFPNYSSELNVNALLLGDSALYLCASSLESLEGNTIYFGEGSWLTVV.

The J gene is TRBJ1-1, the V gene TRBV18; D not certain. This CDR3 is built from 13 residues. CDR1 and CDR2 from the germline V gene are KGHSH and LQKENI. V lost 0 bases to trimming and J lost 6 bases, with 8 bases between them. The CDR3 nucleotides read TGTGCCAGCTCACCACCGTGGGAATCTGAAGCTTTCTTT. This codes for CASSPPWESEAFF.

This chain connects TRBV30 to TRBJ1-1; D is unresolved. V gave up 2 bases and J gave up 1 base, with 14 bases separating them. Germline CDR1 GTSNPN, CDR2 SVGIG (reference sequence). CDR3 length: 15 amino acids. CDR3 sequence (DNA): TGTGCCTGGAGTCCCTTGTCAAGGGCGAACACTGAAGCTTTCTTT. This codes for CAWSPLSRANTEAFF.

V usage is TRBV28 and J usage is TRBJ1-1, with a tentative D call TRBD1 (5 bases). CDR3 size: 15 residues. Germline-derived CDR1 and CDR2 are MDHEN and SYDVKM. V was clipped by 4 bases and J by 3 bases, with 15 bases between them. This CDR3 reads CASSSRGVGDTEAFF. The CDR3 nucleotides read TGTGCCAGCAGTTCCCGAGGGGTAGGGGACACTGAAGCTTTCTTT.

The genes are TRBV12-3 or TRBV12-4 and TRBJ2-1, with TRBD2 as a possible D gene (6 bases). The length of the CDR3 is 13 residues. The V end was cut by 6 bases, the J end by 11 bases, with 17 bases between. CDR3 nucleotides: TGTGCCAGCAGACCACTCGCTAGCGTCAAGCAGTTCTTC. It is translated as CASRPLASVKQFF.

This chain connects TRBV3-1 (or the pseudogene TRBV3-2) to TRBJ1-4; no reliable D call. Trimming left V 2 bases short and J 8 bases short, with 3 bases between. CDR1 and CDR2 (germline): LGHDT, YNNKEL (reference sequence). The CDR3 loop spans 11 amino acids. The CDR3 bases are TGTGCCAGCAGCCAAAGGGAAAAACTGTTTTTT. Amino acids: CASSQREKLFF.

The chain joins TRBV18 to TRBJ2-2, with 7 bases matching TRBD1. V lost 2 bases and J lost 0; bases outside the gene matches: 9. This CDR3 has 18 residues. Germline values: CDR1 KGHSH, CDR2 LQKENI. The CDR3, as DNA: TGTGCCAGCTCACCAAGACCCGTAGGGGGCGCGAACACCGGGGAGCTGTTTTTT. This encodes CASSPRPVGGANTGELFF.

This clone was seen a single time. The chain has TRBV2 and TRBJ2-3, with 13 bases identical to TRBD2. Trimming took 7 bases from V and 6 from J; bases not matched to a gene: 7. The CDR3 covers 15 residues. Germline V gives CDR1 SNHLY, CDR2 FYNNEI. The CDR3 protein is CASNGLAGAPDTQYF. The CDR3 DNA reads TGTGCCAGCAATGGACTAGCGGGGGCTCCGGATACGCAGTATTTT.

The rearrangement links TRBV27 to TRBJ2-7, with D possibly matching TRBD1 (7 bases). Per germline, CDR1 MNHEY and CDR2 SMNVEV (reference sequence). This CDR3 region has 15 residues. V lost 3 bases and J lost 3, with 15 bases in between. The CDR3: CASSLGTRQGYEQYF. In DNA form, the CDR3 reads TGTGCCAGCAGTTTGGGGACTCGACAGGGCTACGAGCAGTACTTC.

This rearrangement joins TRBV7-6 to TRBJ1-5, with D maybe TRBD1 (5 bases). Germline V gene data show CDR1 as SGHVS and CDR2 as FNYEAQ. This CDR3 has 17 amino acids. V shed 0 bases and J shed 6 bases, with 18 bases lying between them. The CDR3 DNA is TGTGCCAGCAGCTTAGCAGGCTCGGGACCTGGCGGTCAGCCCCAGCATTTT. Encoded protein: CASSLAGSGPGGQPQHF.

This clone is a singleton in its sample. The genes are TRBV6-6 and TRBJ1-2; 9 bases match TRBD1. CDR1 MNHNY and CDR2 SVGAGI come from the germline V gene (reference sequence). CDR3 size: 14 residues. J was trimmed by 5 bases and V by 7 bases; bases with no gene match: 8. This CDR3 reads CASTTGQGEYGYTF. The CDR3, as DNA: TGTGCCAGCACCACGGGACAGGGTGAATATGGCTACACCTTC.

V is TRBV18 and J is TRBJ2-1; D uncertain. The CDR3 spans 11 residues. Trimming pared 3 bases from V and 13 bases from J, leaving 10 bases between. Germline V lookup: CDR1 KGHSH, CDR2 LQKENI. The CDR3 protein is CASSPENTQFF. The CDR3 DNA follows: TGTGCCAGCTCACCGGAGAATACCCAGTTCTTC.

The chain joins TRBV29-1 to TRBJ2-3; D possibly corresponds to TRBD1 (5 bases). Germline assignment: CDR1 SQVTM and CDR2 ANQGSEA. Trimming removed 5 bases from V and 1 base from J, with 13 bases in between. The CDR3 covers 14 residues. The CDR3 protein is CSVRTGRGTDTQYF. CDR3 bases: TGCAGCGTTCGAACAGGCCGGGGCACAGATACGCAGTATTTT.

CDR3 bases: TGCGCCAGCAGCTTGGGGAGCGGGGGAACCGGGGAGCTGTTTTTT. Translated: CASSLGSGGTGELFF. The chain is built from TRBV5-1 and TRBJ2-2; 8 bases fit TRBD2. Germline V CDR1 and CDR2: SGHRS, YFSETQ. Unmatched junction bases numbered 3, after V lost 0 bases and J lost 5 bases. CDR3 length: 15 amino acids. Looking up the rest from reference TRBV5-1 and TRBJ2-2 gives the full variable domain: KAGVTQTPRYLIKTRGQQVTLSCSPISGHRSVSWYQQTPGQGLQFLFEYFSETQRNKGNFPGRFSGRQFSNSRSEMNVSTLELGDSALYLCASSLGSGGTGELFFGEGSRLTVL.

The CDR3: CASSMGRINYGYTF. The CDR3 DNA follows: TGTGCCAGTAGTATGGGACGGATAAACTATGGCTACACCTTC. The genes are TRBV19 and TRBJ1-2; weak D call: TRBD1 (5 bases). V gave up 3 bases and J gave up 2 bases, with 10 bases separating them. Germline V gene data show CDR1 as LNHDA and CDR2 as SQIVND (reference sequence). The CDR3 is 14 residues long.

The chain is built from TRBV11-2 and TRBJ2-2, with TRBD2 matching 7 bases. Germline V lookup: CDR1 SGHAT, CDR2 FQNNGV. The CDR3 runs 13 residues. V shed 7 bases, J shed 5 bases, and the junction held 4 bases outside the gene matches. The CDR3 DNA sequence: TGTGCCAGCAACCACGGGAGGACCGGGGAGCTGTTTTTT. Translated, it gives CASNHGRTGELFF.